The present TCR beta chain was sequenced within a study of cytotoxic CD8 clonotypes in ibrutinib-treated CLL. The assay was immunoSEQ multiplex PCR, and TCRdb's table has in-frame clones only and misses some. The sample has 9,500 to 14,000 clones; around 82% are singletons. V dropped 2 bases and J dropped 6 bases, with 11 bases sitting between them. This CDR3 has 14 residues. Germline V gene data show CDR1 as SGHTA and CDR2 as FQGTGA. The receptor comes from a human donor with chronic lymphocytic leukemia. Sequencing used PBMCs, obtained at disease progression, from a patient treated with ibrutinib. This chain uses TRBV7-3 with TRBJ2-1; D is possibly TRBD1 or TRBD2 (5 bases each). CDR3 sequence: CASSLSGTRNEQFF. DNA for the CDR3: TGTGCCAGCAGCTTATCCGGGACCCGCAATGAGCAGTTCTTC.